Below, one T cell receptor beta chain is given with its context. Its antigen is unidentified. The protocol was immunoSEQ multiplex PCR, while the TCRdb copy is restricted to in-frame clones and leaves out a portion. The sample carries 52,000 or so clones, 81% recorded once. These data belong to a study of a mutant IDH1 vaccine in newly diagnosed glioma. Whole-study context: Patients were started on vaccination 4-6 weeks after radiotherapy alone, or with temozolomide cycles. Patients arrived already treated with radiotherapy, temozolomide, or both, most having had both.

Study observations and caveats: Patients mounted vaccine-induced immune responses in roughly 93% of cases.

V was cut by 1 base and J by 7 bases, with 14 bases left in between. The CDR3 totals 16 residues. The germline gives CDR1 SEHNR, CDR2 FQNEAQ (reference sequence). Time point meaning: week 23, last vaccination. It was 300 ug of mutant IDH1 20-mer peptide that made up each vaccine dose, given with topical imiquimod. The donors' diagnosis was new WHO grade 3 or 4 astrocytoma that was IDH1-mutant and ATRX-lost. The clonotype originates from a middle-aged woman with glioma. Some clones in this sample may be carry-over from other donors' samples. This chain links TRBV7-9 with TRBJ1-6; D is uncertain. Material: PBMCs, obtained from a glioma patient whose treatment included an IDH1 peptide vaccine. The CDR3 is CASSLGHSPRNSPLHF. In DNA, the CDR3 is TGTGCCAGCAGCTTAGGACACTCCCCCCGGAATTCACCCCTCCACTTT. Drawing the rest from reference TRBV7-9 and TRBJ1-6, the complete variable domain is DTGVSQNPRHKITKRGQNVTFRCDPISEHNRLYWYRQTLGQGPEFLTYFQNEAQLEKSRLLSDRFSAERPKGSFSTLEIQRTEQGDSAMYLCASSLGHSPRNSPLHFGNGTRLTVT.